Sequencing of this TCR beta chain was carried out in a study of regulatory T cells in long-lasting Graves disease. The study's findings and limits: Fewer public clonotypes were shared by new patients (around 1,000) than by persistent patients (around 2,900). Reduced TCR diversity was observed in persistent Graves' patients versus newly diagnosed patients. Persistent disease preferred TRBV28, TRBJ1-2 and TRBJ2-5.

In its sample, this clonotype was seen once. The antigen is unknown. Time point: persistent/refractory GD, antithyroid drugs over 5 years with positive TRAb. Extracted PBMC RNA gave rise to the TCR library. The ends lost 4 bases at V and 0 bases at J; junction bases unmatched: 6. This CDR3 spans 17 amino acids. The germline V gene has CDR1 DFQATT and CDR2 SNEGSKA (reference sequence). The authors built TCR beta libraries using iRepertoire HTBI primers and Arm-PCR of CDR3 regions. A single record per CDR3 protein comes from TCRdb applying MiXCR to the multiplex PCR reads. This sample has about 300,000 distinct CDR3 sequences; 20% to 25% occur once, and the top ten carry more than 55%.

The clonotype originates from a female donor with Graves disease. The sequencing here drew on peripheral blood mononuclear cells (PBMCs), taken when the disease was refractory, from a patient treated with antithyroid drugs. This chain uses TRBV20-1 with TRBJ2-2; TRBD2 aligns across 12 bases. The DNA of the CDR3 is TGCAGTGCTATAAGACTAGCGGGAGCCTCGAACACCGGGGAGCTGTTTTTT. Translating it yields CSAIRLAGASNTGELFF.